These 27 T cell receptor beta chains came from one sample sequenced in a study of blood T cell repertoires in COVID-19. Sequenced by immunoSEQ multiplex PCR; TCRdb stores in-frame clones only, minus some. The sample gives about 140,000 clones, about 85% of which show up once; 2.5% to 3% is in the top ten. Sequenced material: peripheral blood. These receptors were taken from a human donor with COVID-19, enrolled during active disease. The donor label of this sample is uncertain.

The V gene is TRBV2, the J gene TRBJ2-2; D call uncertain. V was pared by 5 bases and J by 8 bases, with 15 bases between. Germline V lookup: CDR1 SNHLY, CDR2 FYNNEI. The CDR3 extends over 14 amino acids. The CDR3 reads CASSFVTNSGELFF. The CDR3 DNA reads as TGTGCCAGCAGTTTCGTCACAAATTCGGGGGAGCTGTTTTTT.

The chain has TRBV5-1 and TRBJ1-2; no firm D call. The germline CDR1 and CDR2 sequences are SGHRS and YFSETQ. The V end lost 0 bases, the J end lost 1 base, and 10 bases lay between the germline ends. CDR3 length: 15 residues. The chain's CDR3 is CASSLVGRNNYGYTF. The CDR3 DNA sequence: TGCGCCAGCAGCTTGGTGGGGAGGAATAACTATGGCTACACCTTC.

The rearrangement joins TRBV3-1 (or the pseudogene TRBV3-2) to TRBJ2-7; D might be TRBD1 (6 bases). Germline CDR1 and CDR2: LGHDT and YNNKEL (reference sequence). Between the trimmed V and J ends, which lost 0 bases and 6 bases, there was a span of 9 bases. The CDR3 consists of 13 residues. CDR3 amino acids: CASSQDRGSEQYF. The CDR3 DNA reads TGTGCCAGCAGCCAAGATAGGGGGAGCGAGCAGTACTTC.

Note on this clone: One end of the junction does not line up with germline, which may come from a read error. The V gene is TRBV12-3 or TRBV12-4, the J gene TRBJ2-1, with D unresolved. The CDR3 has 11 amino acids. The CDR3 DNA reads as TGTGCCAGCAGTTTAGCGAAGTGGCCCGTCTTC. It encodes CASSLAKWPVF.

The V gene is TRBV4-2, the J gene TRBJ1-4; 7 nucleotides agree with TRBD1. The CDR3 extends over 16 amino acids. The germline gives CDR1 LGHNA, CDR2 YNFKEQ. With 4 bases clipped from V and 4 bases from J, the junction kept 9 bases outside the gene matches. As DNA, the CDR3 is TGTGCCAGCAGCCGCGGTCGGACAGGCCTTAATGAAAAACTGTTTTTT. Its protein product is CASSRGRTGLNEKLFF.

The V and J genes are TRBV5-4 and TRBJ2-1; D may be TRBD1 (5 bases). CDR3 length equals 13 residues. The V end lost 4 bases, the J end lost 6 bases, and 11 bases lay between the germline ends. Germline V gives CDR1 SGHNT, CDR2 YYREEE (reference sequence). The CDR3 here is CASSLDRINEQFF. For the CDR3, the DNA is TGTGCCAGCAGCCTCGACAGAATCAATGAGCAGTTCTTC.

The rearrangement links TRBV6-6 to TRBJ2-1; TRBD1 aligns across 8 bases. The trim removed 5 bases at V and 5 bases at J, leaving 11 bases unmatched. The CDR3 spans 16 residues. Germline V gives CDR1 MNHNY, CDR2 SVGAGI (reference sequence). CDR3 residues: CASSPTTGQVNNEQFF. The CDR3 DNA reads as TGTGCCAGCAGTCCTACGACGGGACAGGTTAACAATGAGCAGTTCTTC.

This chain uses TRBV18 with TRBJ1-1, with 7 bases fitting TRBD1. This CDR3 is 14 amino acids long. CDR1 is KGHSH and CDR2 is LQKENI in the germline V gene. Trimming at V came to 4 bases and at J to 10 bases, leaving 12 bases not matched to a gene. This CDR3 reads CASSLGTAWDLAFF. The CDR3, as DNA: TGTGCCAGCTCACTAGGGACAGCCTGGGATTTAGCTTTCTTT.

The rearrangement links TRBV4-1 to TRBJ1-5, with D tentatively TRBD1 (5 bases). The germline CDR1 and CDR2 sequences are MGHRA and YSYEKL. Trimming took off 0 bases at V and 4 bases at J, with 16 bases between the two ends. The CDR3 extends over 17 amino acids. The CDR3 sequence is CASSQDVARVINQPQHF. CDR3 DNA sequence: TGCGCCAGCAGCCAAGATGTAGCCAGGGTAATAAATCAGCCCCAGCATTTT.

This clone has just a few counts. The V gene is TRBV2, the J gene TRBJ2-1; 8 positions match TRBD2. The CDR3 length is 14 residues. Germline assignment: CDR1 SNHLY and CDR2 FYNNEI. Trimming took 8 bases from V and 0 from J; bases not matched to a gene: 3. The CDR3 DNA is TGTGCCAGCGGACTAGCAAGCTCCTACAATGAGCAGTTCTTC. Protein: CASGLASSYNEQFF.

The chain links TRBV20-1 to TRBJ1-1; tentative D call: TRBD1 (5 bases). This CDR3 has 11 amino acids. Per the germline V gene, CDR1 is DFQATT and CDR2 is SNEGSKA (reference sequence). The CDR3 sequence is CGQSRPCEAFF. The DNA of the CDR3 is TGCGGACAAAGTAGGCCCTGTGAAGCTTTCTTT.

The CDR3 loop is CASSQVGLAGGRTGELFF. CDR3 DNA sequence: TGCGCCAGCAGCCAAGTAGGGCTAGCGGGGGGCCGGACCGGGGAGCTGTTTTTT. The chain has TRBV4-1 and TRBJ2-2; the match to TRBD2 covers 11 bases. From germline, CDR1 is MGHRA and CDR2 YSYEKL. V was clipped by 1 base and J by 5 bases; unmatched bases: 9. CDR3 length: 18 residues.

The chain uses TRBV11-3 and TRBJ2-7; 10 bases map to TRBD2. The CDR3 contains 15 residues. Germline V CDR1 and CDR2: SGHNT, YENEEA. V lost 6 bases to trimming and J lost 0 bases; unmatched junction nucleotides: 5. The CDR3: CASSPGLAASYEQYF. The CDR3 coding sequence is TGTGCCAGCAGTCCCGGACTAGCGGCCTCCTACGAGCAGTACTTC.

V usage is TRBV5-1 and J usage is TRBJ2-7; a weak D match, TRBD2 (6 bases). V was cut by 3 bases and J by 1 base, with 17 bases left in between. Germline V gene lookup returns CDR1 SGHRS and CDR2 YFSETQ. The CDR3 contains 16 residues. The CDR3 nucleotides read TGCGCCAGCAGCTCGGAGGGAATTATGGAGTCCTACGAGCAGTACTTC. This gives the protein CASSSEGIMESYEQYF. Using reference TRBV5-1 and TRBJ2-7 for the parts outside the CDR3, the full variable domain is KAGVTQTPRYLIKTRGQQVTLSCSPISGHRSVSWYQQTPGQGLQFLFEYFSETQRNKGNFPGRFSGRQFSNSRSEMNVSTLELGDSALYLCASSSEGIMESYEQYFGPGTRLTVT.

This chain joins TRBV12-3 or TRBV12-4 and TRBJ2-7; 8 bases agree with TRBD2. The trim removed 6 bases at V and 2 bases at J, leaving 3 bases unmatched. The CDR3 totals 13 residues. CDR3 residues: CASRTSGTYEQYF. CDR3 DNA sequence: TGTGCCAGCAGAACTAGCGGAACCTACGAGCAGTACTTC.

The chain recombines TRBV11-3 with TRBJ2-1; TRBD2 agrees at 9 bases. V lost 6 bases to trimming and J lost 7 bases; unmatched junction nucleotides: 4. Germline V gene data show CDR1 as SGHNT and CDR2 as YENEEA. CDR3 length: 13 residues. The DNA for the CDR3 is TGTGCCAGCAGTAGGACTAGCGTGAATGAGCAGTTCTTC. Translating gives CASSRTSVNEQFF.

This chain connects TRBV5-4 to TRBJ1-4; 9 positions match TRBD1. V shed 4 bases and J 5 bases; nucleotides not matched to a gene: 6. CDR1 is SGHNT and CDR2 is YYREEE in the germline V gene (reference sequence). The CDR3 covers 15 residues. In DNA form, the CDR3 reads TGTGCCAGCAGCGGGACACAGGGGGCGAATGAAAAACTGTTTTTT. Its protein is CASSGTQGANEKLFF.

Concerning this clone: An end of the junction does not agree with germline; a read error may underlie this. The chain employs TRBV28 and TRBJ1-5, with D possibly being TRBD1 (6 bases). Germline lookup yields CDR1 MDHEN and CDR2 SYDVKM. CDR3 size: 16 residues. CDR3 nucleotides: TGTGCCAGCAGTGAGGTAGGGGGGGCTAGCGATCAGCCCCAGCATTTT. Translated, it gives CASSEVGGASDQPQHF.

This clone was counted between two and nine times. CDR3 sequence (DNA): TGTGCCAGCAGCCTGTCCGGGGAAAAACTGTTTTTT. Translated: CASSLSGEKLFF. V gene TRBV5-4 combines with J gene TRBJ1-4; no firm D call. The CDR3 runs 12 residues. V shed 4 bases and J shed 8 bases, with 9 bases lying between them. Germline CDR1 is SGHNT and CDR2 is YYREEE (reference sequence).

The chain employs TRBV18 and TRBJ2-7; 8 bases align to TRBD1. Germline CDR1 reads KGHSH; CDR2 reads LQKENI. The CDR3 totals 17 residues. The J segment lost 7 bases and the V segment lost 2 bases, leaving 16 bases of the junction unmatched. The CDR3 DNA is TGTGCCAGCTCACCATTCAGGGGGCTCCCAGGTTATAGAGAGCAGTACTTC. This encodes CASSPFRGLPGYREQYF.

This chain connects TRBV6-5 to TRBJ1-5; D gene unclear. The CDR3 is made up of 15 amino acids. From germline, CDR1 is MNHEY and CDR2 SVGAGI. The V end lost 7 bases, the J end lost 1 base, and 14 bases lay between the germline ends. Here the CDR3 DNA reads TGTGCCAGCACTCCCGGGTCGGGGAGCAATCAGCCCCAGCATTTT. This translates into CASTPGSGSNQPQHF.

The V call is TRBV6-5, the J call TRBJ2-7; unclear D gene. Trimming removed 5 bases from V and 3 bases from J, with 5 bases in between. This CDR3 is 11 amino acids long. Germline loops: CDR1 MNHEY, CDR2 SVGAGI. The CDR3 is CASSTGYEQYF. Written as DNA, the CDR3 is TGTGCCAGCAGTACGGGCTACGAGCAGTACTTC.

V usage is TRBV25-1 and J usage is TRBJ2-1, with 7 bases identical to TRBD2. CDR1 and CDR2 from the germline V gene are MGHDK and SYGVNS. This CDR3 is built from 13 residues. V dropped 6 bases and J dropped 7; count of bases not matched to a gene: 6. CDR3 amino acids: CASSSGGGNEQFF. CDR3 DNA sequence: TGTGCCAGCAGCTCTGGGGGGGGAAATGAGCAGTTCTTC.

The chain employs TRBV9 and TRBJ1-1; no reliable D call. Trimming removed 4 bases from V and 0 bases from J, with 13 bases in between. The CDR3 is made up of 15 amino acids. Germline CDR1 SGDLS, CDR2 YYNGEE. The CDR3 protein is CASSSKARMNTEAFF. The DNA for the CDR3 is TGTGCCAGCAGCTCCAAAGCGCGGATGAACACTGAAGCTTTCTTT.

V is TRBV7-6 and J is TRBJ2-7; tentative D call: TRBD2 (6 bases). The CDR3 totals 15 residues. The V end lost 2 bases, the J end lost 2 bases, and 13 bases lay between the germline ends. In germline, CDR1 is SGHVS, CDR2 FNYEAQ. CDR3: CASSLYGGSTYEQYF. The CDR3, as DNA: TGTGCCAGCAGCTTATATGGGGGGTCGACCTACGAGCAGTACTTC.

The chain carries TRBV7-9 and TRBJ2-2; 10 bases match TRBD1. This CDR3 is built from 17 residues. Germline V gene sequence: CDR1 SEHNR, CDR2 FQNEAQ (reference sequence). V shed 1 base and J 6 bases; nucleotides not matched to a gene: 8. The CDR3 loop reads CASSLETGTGDAGELFF. The CDR3 region has the DNA TGTGCCAGCAGCTTAGAGACCGGGACAGGGGACGCCGGGGAGCTGTTTTTT.

This chain joins TRBV9 and TRBJ2-1, with TRBD2 matching 8 bases. Germline trimming cut 2 bases from V and 6 bases from J; bases unmatched to any gene: 7. This CDR3 has 15 residues. Germline V gene data show CDR1 as SGDLS and CDR2 as YYNGEE. The CDR3 sequence: CASSVEPGGRNEQFF. The CDR3 DNA is TGTGCCAGCAGCGTTGAACCGGGGGGGCGCAATGAGCAGTTCTTC.